The 27 T cell receptor beta chains below were found in one sample sequenced in a study of cytomegalovirus exposure and HLA in healthy donors. Both 60 Vbeta primers and 13 Jbeta primers went into the PCR. Only in-frame clones appear in the TCRdb table, and some are missing; sequencing was by immunoSEQ multiplex PCR. The table shows 150,000 to 200,000 clones, with roughly four fifths occurring only once. The sequencing input was PBMCs. These receptors originate from a woman between 45 and 65 years old in good health and CMV-seropositive.

The J gene is TRBJ1-3, the V gene TRBV5-4; TRBD1 might be the D (5 bases). The germline V gene encodes CDR1 SGHNT and CDR2 YYREEE (reference sequence). Trimming cost V 0 bases and J 0 bases, with 10 bases left between them. There are 16 residues in the CDR3. CDR3 residues: CASSLAQGRSGNTIYF. The CDR3 DNA is TGTGCCAGCAGCTTGGCCCAGGGCCGCTCTGGAAACACCATATATTTT.

The chain has TRBV19 and TRBJ2-1; weak D call: TRBD1 (5 bases). The germline gives CDR1 LNHDA, CDR2 SQIVND (reference sequence). Trimming removed 1 base from V and 9 bases from J, with 16 bases in between. The CDR3 has 15 amino acids. The CDR3 nucleotides read TGTGCCAGTAGTATAGGGTGGCAGGGTATTAGTGAGCAGTTCTTC. Translating gives CASSIGWQGISEQFF.

J is TRBJ1-2 and V is TRBV29-1, with 8 bases aligning to TRBD1. CDR1 is SQVTM, CDR2 ANQGSEA, per germline. The trim removed 3 bases at V and 12 bases at J, leaving 15 bases unmatched. The CDR3 consists of 14 residues. The DNA for the CDR3 is TGCAGCGTTGAGTACACCCCCACAGGGGGTTACAACACCTTC. Protein product: CSVEYTPTGGYNTF. Full variable domain (remainder filled in from reference TRBV29-1 and TRBJ1-2): SAVISQKPSRDICQRGTSLTIQCQVDSQVTMMFWYRQQPGQSLTLIATANQGSEATYESGFVIDKFPISRPNLTFSTLTVSNMSPEDSSIYLCSVEYTPTGGYNTFGSGTRLTVV.

The chain uses TRBV5-1 and TRBJ2-7, with TRBD1 as a possible D gene (5 bases). The V end lost 4 bases, the J end lost 6 bases, and 23 bases lay between the germline ends. This CDR3 is 16 amino acids long. Germline CDR1 SGHRS, CDR2 YFSETQ. Here the CDR3 DNA reads TGCGCCAGCAGCCCCATCTCCGGGCAGGGTCGGATCGAGCAGTACTTC. This encodes CASSPISGQGRIEQYF.

The chain couples TRBV19 to TRBJ2-5; tentative D call: TRBD1 (6 bases). The CDR3 has 15 residues. Trimming removed 3 bases from V and 4 bases from J, with 15 bases in between. CDR1 LNHDA and CDR2 SQIVND come from the germline V gene (reference sequence). CDR3 bases: TGTGCCAGTAGTATTGTGAGGGGCAGGGGAGAGACCCAGTACTTC. The encoded protein is CASSIVRGRGETQYF.

This clone was seen only a few times. J is TRBJ1-1 and V is TRBV14; D remains ambiguous. CDR1 is SGHDN and CDR2 is FVKESK in the germline V gene. The CDR3 runs to 16 residues. Trimming took 1 base from V and 0 from J, leaving 12 bases between them. Written as DNA, the CDR3 is TGTGCCAGCAGCCAAGTTCGGGGTGGGGTGAACACTGAAGCTTTCTTT. Translated: CASSQVRGGVNTEAFF. The full variable domain, its missing parts supplied by reference TRBV14 and TRBJ1-1, is EAGVTQFPSHSVIEKGQTVTLRCDPISGHDNLYWYRRVMGKEIKFLLHFVKESKQDESGMPNNRFLAERTGGTYSTLKVQPAELEDSGVYFCASSQVRGGVNTEAFFGQGTRLTVV.

The V and J genes are TRBV6-1 and TRBJ1-4; TRBD1 agrees at 8 bases. Looked up from germline, CDR1 is MNHNS and CDR2 is SASEGT. The CDR3 sequence is 14 residues long. The V and J ends lost 6 bases and 8 bases, in that order; junction bases with no gene match: 8. This CDR3 reads CASSAGQDPEKLFF. The CDR3 nucleotides are TGTGCCAGCAGCGCGGGACAGGATCCGGAAAAACTGTTTTTT.

This clone occurred a few times. The gene calls are TRBV27 and TRBJ2-7, with 8 bases matching TRBD2. V shed 5 bases and J 0 bases; nucleotides not matched to a gene: 6. The CDR3 is 15 amino acids. Germline V gene sequence: CDR1 MNHEY, CDR2 SMNVEV (reference sequence). The CDR3 is CASSPTRGGSYEQYF. The CDR3 nucleotides read TGTGCCAGCAGTCCGACTCGGGGGGGCTCCTACGAGCAGTACTTC.

This clone was counted between two and nine times. This sample also contains other DNA sequences that code for the same CDR3. This chain connects TRBV30 to TRBJ1-6; D not certain. Germline CDR1 is GTSNPN and CDR2 is SVGIG (reference sequence). This CDR3 is 13 amino acids long. The V and J ends lost 7 bases and 8 bases respectively, with 15 bases between them. In DNA form, the CDR3 reads TGTGCCTCCCGTGGGCAGAGCTATTCACCCCTCCACTTT. Translating it yields CASRGQSYSPLHF. The whole variable domain, filled in from reference TRBV30 and TRBJ1-6, reads SQTIHQWPATLVQPVGSPLSLECTVEGTSNPNLYWYRQAAGRGLQLLFYSVGIGQISSEVPQNLSASRPQDRQFILSSKKLLLSDSGFYLCASRGQSYSPLHFGNGTRLTVT.

This sequence joins TRBV4-1 and TRBJ1-2; D uncertain. The V end was cut by 0 bases, the J end by 0 bases, with 14 bases between. This CDR3 region has 17 residues. The V gene's germline CDR1 is MGHRA and CDR2 YSYEKL. CDR3 sequence: CASSQDPTTRANYGYTF. The DNA of the CDR3 is TGCGCCAGCAGCCAAGATCCGACAACCAGAGCTAACTATGGCTACACCTTC.

The genes are TRBV9 and TRBJ2-2; D may be TRBD2 (7 bases). Germline loops: CDR1 SGDLS, CDR2 YYNGEE. The CDR3 is 15 amino acids. V lost 3 bases, J lost 1 base, and 10 bases lay in between. In DNA, the CDR3 is TGTGCCAGCAGCGCGGGGGGCCAGAACACCGGGGAGCTGTTTTTT. Its translation: CASSAGGQNTGELFF.

Details on this clone: Other DNA sequences in this sample translate to the same CDR3. The chain is built from TRBV2 and TRBJ2-7; TRBD1 aligns across 7 bases. In germline, CDR1 is SNHLY, CDR2 FYNNEI. J gave up 2 bases and V 6 bases, and 4 bases lay outside the gene matches. The CDR3 totals 13 residues. The CDR3 sequence: CASRDRRTYEQYF. CDR3 DNA sequence: TGTGCCAGCAGGGACAGGAGGACCTACGAGCAGTACTTC.

The chain recombines TRBV2 with TRBJ1-2, with TRBD1 as a possible D gene (6 bases). V lost 5 bases, J lost 8 bases, and 21 bases lay in between. This CDR3 spans 15 amino acids. CDR1 SNHLY and CDR2 FYNNEI come from the germline V gene. The CDR3 DNA is TGTGCCAGCAGTCCAAAAGGGACAAATCTTAGCGGCTACACCTTC. This sequence encodes CASSPKGTNLSGYTF.

This clone was seen a single time. This chain uses TRBV19 with TRBJ1-1, with D unclear. The CDR3 has 16 residues. The germline V gene encodes CDR1 LNHDA and CDR2 SQIVND (reference sequence). The V gene lost 5 bases and the J gene lost 2 bases, with 18 bases spanning the gap. CDR3 DNA: TGTGCCAGTAGTCCCCCGAGGCCACCTACCAACACTGAAGCTTTCTTT. Protein: CASSPPRPPTNTEAFF.

This clone was observed once. The genes are TRBV10-1 and TRBJ2-1; TRBD2 is a possible D gene (5 bases). CDR3 length: 16 residues. CDR1 and CDR2 from the germline V gene are WNHNN and SYGVQD (reference sequence). V gave up 3 bases and J gave up 0 bases, with 12 bases separating them. Here the CDR3 DNA reads TGCGCCAGCAGTGAACAAGCGGTGAGCTCCTACAATGAGCAGTTCTTC. It yields the protein CASSEQAVSSYNEQFF.

V gene TRBV5-4 combines with J gene TRBJ2-7; D might be TRBD1 (5 bases). The CDR3 runs to 13 residues. Deletions cut 0 bases from V and 4 bases from J, with 8 bases between. CDR1 is SGHNT, CDR2 YYREEE, per germline (reference sequence). The CDR3 DNA sequence: TGTGCCAGCAGCTTGGGCAGGACATACGAGCAGTACTTC. Encoded protein: CASSLGRTYEQYF.

The CDR3 DNA is TGTGCCAGCGGATTACCGGGACAAGGGAATGAAAAACTGTTTTTT. Translating gives CASGLPGQGNEKLFF. This sequence joins TRBV4-2 and TRBJ1-4; TRBD1 might be the D (6 bases). Germline V gives CDR1 LGHNA, CDR2 YNFKEQ. The CDR3 loop spans 15 amino acids. Trimming shortened V by 8 bases and J by 5 bases, and 18 bases separated the two germline ends.

This chain joins TRBV6-4 and TRBJ1-6; the D gene is possibly TRBD1 (5 bases). This CDR3 has 15 residues. Germline CDR1 is MRHNA and CDR2 is SNTAGT. V was clipped by 7 bases and J by 9 bases, with 19 bases between them. This chain's CDR3 is CASKESRGVGSPLHF. CDR3 DNA: TGTGCCAGCAAGGAAAGCCGGGGGGTAGGTTCACCCCTCCACTTT.

The chain employs TRBV29-1 and TRBJ2-5, with 8 bases lining up with TRBD2. With 0 bases clipped from V and 6 bases from J, the junction kept 6 bases outside the gene matches. The CDR3 extends over 14 amino acids. Germline V gene lookup returns CDR1 SQVTM and CDR2 ANQGSEA. DNA of the CDR3: TGCAGCGTTGAAGAAAGCGGGGGCCTCCAGACCCAGTACTTC. Residues: CSVEESGGLQTQYF.

The chain recombines TRBV19 with TRBJ2-1, with 7 bases matching TRBD2. Germline-derived CDR1 and CDR2 are LNHDA and SQIVND (reference sequence). The ends lost 4 bases at V and 4 bases at J; junction bases unmatched: 10. CDR3 length: 16 residues. The CDR3 sequence: CASSRSPAGTYNEQFF. In nucleotides, the CDR3 is TGTGCCAGTAGTAGGAGCCCAGCGGGGACGTACAATGAGCAGTTCTTC. The full variable domain, with the rest looked up from reference TRBV19 and TRBJ2-1, is DGGITQSPKYLFRKEGQNVTLSCEQNLNHDAMYWYRQDPGQGLRLIYYSQIVNDFQKGDIAEGYSVSREKKESFPLTVTSAQKNPTAFYLCASSRSPAGTYNEQFFGPGTRLTVL.

The CDR3 here is CASNYWSPTQDTQYF. In nucleotides, the CDR3 is TGTGCCAGCAACTACTGGAGCCCAACACAAGATACGCAGTATTTT. The rearrangement joins TRBV7-2 to TRBJ2-3; D is ambiguous. Trimming took off 7 bases at V and 5 bases at J, with 19 bases between the two ends. Looked up from germline, CDR1 is SGHTA and CDR2 is FQGNSA. The CDR3 totals 15 residues.

V and J are TRBV5-1 and TRBJ2-5; 11 nucleotides line up with TRBD2. V gave up 0 bases and J gave up 1 base; unmatched junction bases: 5. Germline V gene lookup returns CDR1 SGHRS and CDR2 YFSETQ. The CDR3 spans 17 residues. The CDR3 loop reads CASSLGPGLAVQETQYF. CDR3 DNA: TGCGCCAGCAGCTTGGGTCCGGGACTAGCGGTCCAAGAGACCCAGTACTTC.

This clone was observed a handful of times. The chain carries TRBV2 and TRBJ2-7, with 7 nucleotides matching TRBD1. Per the germline V gene, CDR1 is SNHLY and CDR2 is FYNNEI. After removal of 1 base from V and 3 bases from J, the junction contained 3 bases not matched to a gene. CDR3 length: 14 residues. The CDR3 spells CASSEGPGGYEQYF. In DNA form, the CDR3 reads TGTGCCAGCAGTGAAGGGCCAGGGGGCTACGAGCAGTACTTC.

The gene calls are TRBV6-5 and TRBJ1-2; maybe TRBD1 (6 bases). The germline V gene has CDR1 MNHEY and CDR2 SVGAGI. The CDR3 has 12 residues. V was trimmed by 5 bases and J by 13 bases, leaving 17 bases between them. CDR3 in DNA: TGTGCCAGCAGTCAGTTACAGGGCTTGGTCACCTTC. This translates into CASSQLQGLVTF.

This clone was detected only a few times. V and J are TRBV25-1 and TRBJ2-7; 8 bases are a match to TRBD1. The CDR3 loop spans 11 amino acids. CDR1 is MGHDK, CDR2 SYGVNS, per germline. Unmatched junction bases numbered 5, after V lost 4 bases and J lost 12 bases. CDR3 coding DNA: TGTGCCAGCAGTGGGGGACAGGACCTGTACTTC. It codes for CASSGGQDLYF.

The chain combines TRBV19 with TRBJ2-2; D unclear. Deletions cut 5 bases from V and 5 bases from J, with 12 bases between. The germline CDR1 and CDR2 sequences are LNHDA and SQIVND (reference sequence). The CDR3 runs 14 residues. CDR3 sequence reads: CASSQVEGTGELFF. The DNA of the CDR3 is TGTGCCAGTAGTCAGGTTGAAGGAACCGGGGAGCTGTTTTTT.

The chain is built from TRBV2 and TRBJ2-7; D is undetermined. The CDR3 runs 12 residues. Trimming took off 2 bases at V and 6 bases at J, with 8 bases between the two ends. CDR1 is SNHLY, CDR2 FYNNEI, per germline. The CDR3 loop is CASSEPAGEQYF. DNA of the CDR3: TGTGCCAGCAGTGAACCCGCCGGCGAGCAGTACTTC.